This T cell receptor (beta chain) is from a study of blood T cell repertoires in COVID-19 (TCRdb year 2020). With regard to the full study: The collaborator samples originated in the United States, Italy and Spain and spanned the acute and convalescent phases of COVID-19. A de-identified subject ID, COVID-19 status, age in years and sex were almost always included in the sample metadata. The dataset comprised deeply sampled blood TCRbeta repertoires from subjects exposed to, actively infected with, or recovered from COVID-19. The repertoires were released in a freely available public database meant as a resource for research on the immune response to SARS-CoV-2. Samples were obtained from the ongoing ImmuneRACE study (first 160 participants) and from over a thousand subjects provided by 6 global collaborators. The prospective study material was composed of cDNA or gDNA derived from T cells, B-cell-depleted T cells, or PBMCs. Where available, HLA class I and class II types were obtained from metadata supplied by the sample provider rather than from assay-based typing. Paper-wide results and their limitations: Clinical and demographic metadata were provided uncurated, with the amount varying by source and participant.

Enrolling through a virtual design, the prospective study's participants ranged in age from roughly 18 to 89 years and lived across more than 20 United States geographic areas. In the prospective study, participants were assigned to cohorts based on the clinical history participants reported in a screening survey and a study questionnaire. In the prospective study, mobile phlebotomists collected whole blood, serum and a nasopharyngeal or oropharyngeal swab from each participant. Over an approximately 2-month period, participants in the prospective study had the option of providing additional blood draws and questionnaires. Before DNA extraction, prospective study blood samples were shipped either frozen or at room temperature. The CDR3 sequence holds 13 residues, the cysteine and phenylalanine included. Only the CDR3 part of the read is kept: 39 bases, read in frame from the first base. Trimming at the junction amounts to 4 bases on V and 5 bases on J, and the germline ends lie 9 bases apart. CDR1 SGDLS and CDR2 YYNGEE were looked up in the germline V gene.

TCRbeta CDR3 regions were amplified from genomic DNA using the immunoSEQ Assay, a bias-controlled multiplex PCR. Per the source publication's procedure: Nucleated cell counts per sample were estimated from amplification of reference gene primers within the assay. To quantify the absolute abundance of each unique TCRbeta CDR3 rearrangement, sequence reads were collapsed and filtered. For each sample, productive Simpson clonality was calculated as the square root of Simpson's diversity index across productive rearrangements. Imported from immuneACCESS, the table was reduced by TCRdb to in-frame sequences with V and J called. These copies leave out some clones; in studies compared against another copy, an unresolved V gene accounts for under half, and the cause of the remainder is not known. V, J and clone size are those of that table, while D and trimming were read from the DNA. The sample table records approximately 210,000 clones; about 76% of these occur just once. The top ten clonotypes cover 8% to 9.5% of the sample.

This clone was seen once. It has no known antigen specificity. Base qualities are missing; no much larger clone stands one base away. The sequenced sample was PBMCs or T cells enriched from blood (not recorded which). The chain uses TRBV9 and TRBJ2-2, with TRBD1 as a weak D call on 5 bases. This clonotype originated in a woman aged 50 to 60 with acute COVID-19. The DNA sequence is as follows: TGTGCCAGCAGCTTTAGGGGTACCGGGGAGCTGTTTTTT. Translation gives CASSFRGTGELFF. The CDR3 plus the reference TRBV9 and TRBJ2-2 genes for the other parts give the full variable domain: DSGVTQTPKHLITATGQRVTLRCSPRSGDLSVYWYQQSLDQGLQFLIQYYNGEERAKGNILERFSAQQFPDLHSELNLSSLELGDSALYFCASSFRGTGELFFGEGSRLTVL.